These 8 T cell receptor beta chains came from one sample sequenced in a study of T-cell memory formation after mild COVID-19. Via MiXCR, TCRdb re-called the 5' RACE reads, giving one row per CDR3 protein. The data show 350,000 to 450,000 distinct CDR3 sequences, 20% seen once. The sequenced material came from PBMCs or a T cell subset sorted from them (not recorded which). The receptor set was obtained from an adult woman who had mild COVID-19 (a few samples of this study predate the infection). Cell type and time point are not known.

This clonotype was seen a handful of times. The chain joins TRBV7-9 to TRBJ2-5; D is ambiguous. CDR1 and CDR2 (germline): SEHNR, FQNEAQ (reference sequence). The CDR3 is 13 amino acids. V was shortened by 5 bases and J by 2 bases, with 9 bases between the two germline ends. Here the CDR3 DNA reads TGTGCCAGCAGCCACACCTTACAAGAGACCCAGTACTTC. Encoded protein: CASSHTLQETQYF.

In its sample, this clonotype was seen many times. V usage is TRBV5-5 and J usage is TRBJ2-4; possible D gene TRBD1, 7 bases. The CDR3 extends over 16 amino acids. Trimming cost V 2 bases and J 2 bases, with 14 bases left between them. The germline V gene encodes CDR1 SGHKS and CDR2 YYEKEE (reference sequence). The CDR3 DNA sequence: TGTGCCAGCAGCTTTCAGGGGGGAGTGACCAAAAACATTCAGTACTTC. This codes for CASSFQGGVTKNIQYF.

The table lists this clonotype with a few counts. The chain carries TRBV7-2 and TRBJ2-4; D is unclear. V lost 5 bases, J lost 8 bases, and 16 bases lay in between. This CDR3 comprises 14 residues. Germline V gene lookup returns CDR1 SGHTA and CDR2 FQGNSA. CDR3 nucleotide sequence: TGTGCCAGCAGCGTCCAGGCCCCGGGTTACATTCAGTACTTC. The encoded protein is CASSVQAPGYIQYF.

The chain couples TRBV18 to TRBJ2-7, with 8 bases fitting TRBD1. The CDR3 is 15 residues long. The germline gives CDR1 KGHSH, CDR2 LQKENI. With V trimmed by 4 bases and J by 2 bases, 7 bases remained unmatched. Here the CDR3 reads CASSQPGQAPYEQYF. The CDR3 DNA is TGTGCCAGCTCACAGCCGGGACAGGCCCCCTACGAGCAGTACTTC.

V is TRBV24-1 and J is TRBJ2-7; a possible D gene is TRBD2 (6 bases). V was shortened by 8 bases and J by 5 bases, with 15 bases between the two germline ends. CDR1 and CDR2 (germline): KGHDR, SFDVKD. This CDR3 comprises 13 residues. The CDR3 reads CATKGTVSDEQYF. Written as DNA, the CDR3 is TGTGCCACCAAAGGGACTGTTTCGGACGAGCAGTACTTC.

This rearrangement joins TRBV24-1 to TRBJ1-5; D is unclear. The CDR3 runs to 15 residues. With 3 bases removed from V and 11 bases from J, the gap between germline ends came to 19 bases. In germline, CDR1 is KGHDR, CDR2 SFDVKD. CDR3 region: CATSDPGKPSSTQHF. DNA of the CDR3: TGTGCCACCAGTGATCCCGGGAAACCCTCATCGACCCAGCATTTT.

This sequence joins TRBV15 and TRBJ1-4; D might be TRBD1 (5 bases). Trimming cost V 1 base and J 12 bases, with 15 bases left between them. Germline V gene lookup returns CDR1 LNHNV and CDR2 YYDKDF (reference sequence). This CDR3 has 14 amino acids. The CDR3 loop reads CATSRVGRDQELFF. DNA of the CDR3: TGTGCCACCAGCAGAGTCGGCAGGGACCAGGAACTGTTTTTT.

This sequence joins TRBV7-7 and TRBJ2-5, with 10 bases that match TRBD2. CDR1 is SSHAT and CDR2 is FNYEAQ in the germline V gene (reference sequence). The CDR3 covers 15 residues. After removal of 5 bases from V and 5 bases from J, the junction contained 8 bases not matched to a gene. CDR3: CASSPRTSGWETQYF. In nucleotides, the CDR3 is TGTGCCAGCAGCCCTCGGACTAGCGGTTGGGAGACCCAGTACTTC.